This TCR beta chain stems from a study of blood T cell repertoires in COVID-19. In the original workflow: It was from reference gene primer amplification that nucleated cell counts were estimated. Using immunoSEQ multiplex PCR, the repertoire was profiled, and TCRdb retains in-frame clones only, with some absent. The DNA was the basis for D and trimming; V, J and clone size are from that table. The profile shows 150,000 to 200,000 clones, 85% to 90% of them singletons. This CDR3 is built from 14 residues. Germline-derived CDR1 and CDR2 are LGHDT and YNNKEL (reference sequence). V lost 4 bases and J 9 bases, leaving 16 bases between the germline ends.

The sequenced sample consisted of peripheral blood. The receptor was isolated from a man between 40 and 49 years old with active or convalescent COVID-19. The chain combines TRBV3-1 (or the pseudogene TRBV3-2) with TRBJ2-1; tentative D call: TRBD2 (5 bases). The CDR3 is CASSRNPGSAEQFF. The CDR3 region has the DNA TGTGCCAGCAGCCGCAACCCGGGGTCTGCTGAGCAGTTCTTC.